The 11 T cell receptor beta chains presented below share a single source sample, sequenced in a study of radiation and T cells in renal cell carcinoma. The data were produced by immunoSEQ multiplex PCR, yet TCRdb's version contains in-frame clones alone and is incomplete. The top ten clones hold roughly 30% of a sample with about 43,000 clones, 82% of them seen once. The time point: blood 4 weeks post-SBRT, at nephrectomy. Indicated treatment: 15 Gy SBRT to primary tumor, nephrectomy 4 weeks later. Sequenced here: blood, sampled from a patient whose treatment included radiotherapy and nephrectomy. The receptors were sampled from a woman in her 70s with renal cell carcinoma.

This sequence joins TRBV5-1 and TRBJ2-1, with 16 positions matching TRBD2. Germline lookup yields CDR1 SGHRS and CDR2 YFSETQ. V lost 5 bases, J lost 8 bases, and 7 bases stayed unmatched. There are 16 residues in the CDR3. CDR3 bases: TGCGCCAGCAGTTGGTCCGGGACTAGCGGGAGGGATGAGCAGTTCTTC. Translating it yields CASSWSGTSGRDEQFF.

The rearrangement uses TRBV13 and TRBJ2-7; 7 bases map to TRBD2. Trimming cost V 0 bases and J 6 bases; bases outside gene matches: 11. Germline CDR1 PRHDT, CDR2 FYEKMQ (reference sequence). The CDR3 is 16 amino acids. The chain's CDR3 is CASSLGQVTSAREQYF. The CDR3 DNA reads TGTGCCAGCAGCTTAGGCCAGGTTACTAGCGCTCGCGAGCAGTACTTC.

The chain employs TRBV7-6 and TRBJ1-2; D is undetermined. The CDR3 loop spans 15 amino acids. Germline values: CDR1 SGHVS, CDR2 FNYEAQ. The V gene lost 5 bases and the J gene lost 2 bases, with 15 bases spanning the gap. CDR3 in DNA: TGTGCCAGCAGCCCACACCTGACGACGAACTATGGCTACACCTTC. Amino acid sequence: CASSPHLTTNYGYTF.

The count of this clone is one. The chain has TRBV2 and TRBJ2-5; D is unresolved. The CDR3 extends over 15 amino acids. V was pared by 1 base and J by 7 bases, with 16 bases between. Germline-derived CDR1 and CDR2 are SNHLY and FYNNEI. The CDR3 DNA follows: TGTGCCAGCAGTGAAGAGCGCGACCCGCCGGGGACCCAGTACTTC. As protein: CASSEERDPPGTQYF.

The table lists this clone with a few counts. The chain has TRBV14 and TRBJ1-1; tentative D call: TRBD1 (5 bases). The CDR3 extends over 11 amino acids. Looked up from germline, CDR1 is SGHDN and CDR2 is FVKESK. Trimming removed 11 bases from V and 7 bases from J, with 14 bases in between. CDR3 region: CAVSREYEAFF. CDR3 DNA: TGTGCCGTATCCAGGGAGTATGAAGCTTTCTTT.

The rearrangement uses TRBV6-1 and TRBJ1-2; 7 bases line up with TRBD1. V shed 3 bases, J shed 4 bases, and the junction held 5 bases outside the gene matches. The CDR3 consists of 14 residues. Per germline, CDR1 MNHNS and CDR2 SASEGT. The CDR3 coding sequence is TGTGCCAGCAGTGATGTATGGGACAGCTATGGCTACACCTTC. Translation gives CASSDVWDSYGYTF.

The CDR3, as DNA: TGTGCCAGCAGCTTGGTAGGGACCAATCAGCCCCAGCATTTT. This sequence encodes CASSLVGTNQPQHF. The V and J genes are TRBV5-6 and TRBJ1-5; tentatively, D is TRBD1 (5 bases). Germline V gives CDR1 SGHDT, CDR2 YYEEEE. CDR3 length: 14 amino acids. V was pared by 0 bases and J by 3 bases, with 7 bases between. Complete variable domain (other parts from reference TRBV5-6 and TRBJ1-5): DAGVTQSPTHLIKTRGQQVTLRCSPKSGHDTVSWYQQALGQGPQFIFQYYEEEERQRGNFPDRFSGHQFPNYSSELNVNALLLGDSALYLCASSLVGTNQPQHFGDGTRLSIL.

CDR3 loop: CALSWGGAYEQYF. Here the CDR3 DNA reads TGTGCACTCTCTTGGGGGGGAGCCTACGAGCAGTACTTC. The rearrangement joins TRBV12-2 to TRBJ2-7; the tabulated D call, TRBD2, remains unverified against the DNA. TRBV12-2 is labeled a pseudogene. The CDR3 loop spans 13 amino acids.

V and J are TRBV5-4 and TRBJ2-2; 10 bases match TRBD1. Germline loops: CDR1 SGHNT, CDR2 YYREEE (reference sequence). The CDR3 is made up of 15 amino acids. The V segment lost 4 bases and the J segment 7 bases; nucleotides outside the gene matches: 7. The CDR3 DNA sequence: TGTGCCAGCAGCCTAGGACAGGGGGTGGTCGGGGAGCTGTTTTTT. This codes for CASSLGQGVVGELFF. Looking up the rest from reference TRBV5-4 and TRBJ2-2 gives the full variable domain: ETGVTQSPTHLIKTRGQQVTLRCSSQSGHNTVSWYQQALGQGPQFIFQYYREEENGRGNFPPRFSGLQFPNYSSELNVNALELDDSALYLCASSLGQGVVGELFFGEGSRLTVL.

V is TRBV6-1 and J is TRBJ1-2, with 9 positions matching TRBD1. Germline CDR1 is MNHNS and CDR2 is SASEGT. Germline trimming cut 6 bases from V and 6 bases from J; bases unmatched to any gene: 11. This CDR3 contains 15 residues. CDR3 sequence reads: CASSRYDRGLDGYTF. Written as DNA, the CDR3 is TGTGCCAGCAGCCGATACGACAGGGGGTTGGATGGCTACACCTTC.

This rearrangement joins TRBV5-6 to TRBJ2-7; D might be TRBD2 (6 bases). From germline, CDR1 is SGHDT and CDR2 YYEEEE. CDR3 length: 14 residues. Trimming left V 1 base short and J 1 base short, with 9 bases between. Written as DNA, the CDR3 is TGTGCCAGCAGCTTGATAGGGAGGTCCTACGAGCAGTACTTC. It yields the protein CASSLIGRSYEQYF.